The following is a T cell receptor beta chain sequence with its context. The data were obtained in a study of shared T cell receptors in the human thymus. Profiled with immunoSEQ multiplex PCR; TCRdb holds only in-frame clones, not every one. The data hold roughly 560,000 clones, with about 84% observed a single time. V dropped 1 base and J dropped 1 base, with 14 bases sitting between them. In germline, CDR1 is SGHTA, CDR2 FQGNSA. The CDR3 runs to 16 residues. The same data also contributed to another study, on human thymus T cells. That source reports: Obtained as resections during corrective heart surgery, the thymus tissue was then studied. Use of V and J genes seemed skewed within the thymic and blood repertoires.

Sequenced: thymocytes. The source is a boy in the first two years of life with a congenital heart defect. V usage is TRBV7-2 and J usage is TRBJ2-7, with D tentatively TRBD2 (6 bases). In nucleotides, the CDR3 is TGTGCCAGCAGCTTAGTCGCCGGGAGAAGGTCCTACGAGCAGTACTTC. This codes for CASSLVAGRRSYEQYF.